The sequence of this T cell receptor beta chain was determined in a study of T cells in Graves' hyperthyroidism and ophthalmopathy. Findings of the study overall: A 13 V-J signature model discriminated ophthalmopathy versus stable hyperthyroidism. Blood shared most expanded thyroid clonotypes above 0.001.

Diagnosis relied on clinical symptoms, serum thyroxine and TRAb, thyroid ultrasound and orbital computed tomography. From approximately 9.5 ml of fresh peripheral blood, PBMCs were isolated. In germline, CDR1 is MDHEN, CDR2 SYDVKM. V lost 7 bases to trimming and J lost 6 bases, with 15 bases between them. The CDR3 extends over 14 amino acids. RNA transcripts gave rise to amplified TCR beta CDR3 regions. An initial round of RT-PCR targeting the TCR CDR3 relied on the HTBI primer set. TCRdb itself ran the multiplex PCR reads through MiXCR, one entry per CDR3 protein. The sample consists of about 300,000 distinct CDR3 sequences, about 19% of them appearing once. This clonotype was picked up many times. Its antigen remains unknown.

This sequence originates from a man aged 50 to 60 with Graves' ophthalmopathy. Material for sequencing was blood. The gene calls are TRBV28 and TRBJ2-2, with D possibly called TRBD1 or TRBD2 (5 bases each). CDR3 bases: TGTGCCAGCACCCAACCTGGGGGTGCCGGGGAGCTGTTTTTT. Its protein is CASTQPGGAGELFF.